The sequence of this T cell receptor beta chain was determined in a study of T cell responses to AZD1222 COVID-19 vaccine. General observations from the study: Once two AZD1222 doses were given, Spike-specific TCR breadth and depth went up.

The CDR3 sequence is 16 residues long. The V segment lost 5 bases and the J segment 3 bases; nucleotides outside the gene matches: 9. Per germline, CDR1 MDHEN and CDR2 SYDVKM. As to this clone: No antigen is known for it.

Clones were sequenced by immunoSEQ multiplex PCR, and TCRdb holds only the in-frame ones, with some missing. The table has some 110,000 clones, 88% seen once. The clonotype originates from an adult who received the AZD1222 COVID-19 vaccine. The source material was peripheral blood, sampled 28 days after the second AZD1222 dose. The rearrangement uses TRBV28 and TRBJ1-1, with 10 bases that match TRBD1. CDR3 sequence reads: CASSPTWGQGHTEAFF. In nucleotides, the CDR3 is TGTGCCAGCAGTCCTACCTGGGGACAGGGGCACACTGAAGCTTTCTTT.